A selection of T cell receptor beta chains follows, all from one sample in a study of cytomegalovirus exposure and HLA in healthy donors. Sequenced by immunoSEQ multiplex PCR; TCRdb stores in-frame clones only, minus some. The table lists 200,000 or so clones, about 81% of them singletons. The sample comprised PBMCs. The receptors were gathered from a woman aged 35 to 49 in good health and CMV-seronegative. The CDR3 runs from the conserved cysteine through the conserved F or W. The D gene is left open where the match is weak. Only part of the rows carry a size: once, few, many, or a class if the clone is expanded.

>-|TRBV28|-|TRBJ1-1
CASSFETQREAFF
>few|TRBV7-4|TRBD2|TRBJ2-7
CASSPSGRACDEQYF
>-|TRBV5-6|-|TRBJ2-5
CASSLGGAFQETQYF
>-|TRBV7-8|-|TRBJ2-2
CASSPYREYRTGELFF
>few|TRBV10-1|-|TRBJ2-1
CASSEGYMRNEQFF
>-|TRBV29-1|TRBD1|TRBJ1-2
CSVEDLSGGGYTF
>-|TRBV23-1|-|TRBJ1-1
CASSQMVRPNTEAFF
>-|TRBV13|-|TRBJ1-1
CASSLAGSSKAFF
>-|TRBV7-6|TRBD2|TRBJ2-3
CASSLTAQLAVSTDTQYF
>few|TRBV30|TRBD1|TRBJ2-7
CAWSPVTGALWEQYF
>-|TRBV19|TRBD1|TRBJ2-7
CASSIRQGDYEQYF
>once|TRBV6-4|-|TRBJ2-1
CASSDSGGRGEQFF
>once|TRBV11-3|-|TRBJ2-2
CASSPRVGRTNTGELFF
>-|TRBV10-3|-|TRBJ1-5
CAISEGGFNQPQHF
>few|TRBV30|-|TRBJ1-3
CAWSWDITSGNTIYF
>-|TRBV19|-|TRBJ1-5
CASSIGQPRSNQPQHF
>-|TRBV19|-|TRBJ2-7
CASTPSQGFYEQYF
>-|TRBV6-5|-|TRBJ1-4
CASSYRRGANEKLFF
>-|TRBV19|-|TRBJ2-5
CASRRSLAKQETQYF
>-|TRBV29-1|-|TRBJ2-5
CSVVEQGETQYF
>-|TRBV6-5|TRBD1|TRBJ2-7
CASSYSGTGGWEQYF
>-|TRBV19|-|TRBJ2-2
CASSIRGTGELFF
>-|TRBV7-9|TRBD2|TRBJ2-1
CASAGGSHNEQFF
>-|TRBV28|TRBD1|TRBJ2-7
CASSSWTGVALGEQYF
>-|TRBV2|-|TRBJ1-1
CASSPQGANTEAFF
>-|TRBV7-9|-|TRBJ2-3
CASSLVSPADTQYF
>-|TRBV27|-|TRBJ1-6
CASSWAGSNSPLHF
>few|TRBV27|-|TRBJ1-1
CASSSSTRTVNTEAFF
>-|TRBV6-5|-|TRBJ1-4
CASADRQEKLFF
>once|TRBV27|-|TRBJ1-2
CASSLSSNYGYTF